This T cell receptor (beta chain) was profiled in a study of cytomegalovirus exposure and HLA in healthy donors. Study observations and caveats: Later on, a genetic analysis was performed. It linked a missense variant in DCLRE1C with V- and J-gene trimming of TCR beta. Indistinguishable V segments, including TRBV6-2 and TRBV6-3, were excluded. Common viral pathogens (according to a later analysis) appeared linked to several of the most significant clusters.

Use of 60 Vbeta and 13 Jbeta primers characterized the PCR. Sequencing was performed with immunoSEQ multiplex PCR; in TCRdb, only in-frame clones are kept and a portion is missing. Of about 99,000 clones listed, around 73% are singletons. This CDR3 region has 15 residues. CDR1 SGHRS and CDR2 YFSETQ come from the germline V gene. Losses at the gene ends were 2 bases for V and 2 bases for J; bases not matched to a gene: 4. Of note for this clone: Its antigen is unknown.

Those who donated were healthy bone marrow donors. The receptor was derived from a man aged 40-49 years in good health and CMV-seronegative. The sequencing sample was made of PBMCs. V is TRBV5-1 and J is TRBJ2-7; 10 bases line up with TRBD2. The CDR3 DNA sequence: TGCGCCAGCAGCTTCACGGGACTAGCGCCCTACGAGCAGTACTTC. Its translation: CASSFTGLAPYEQYF.